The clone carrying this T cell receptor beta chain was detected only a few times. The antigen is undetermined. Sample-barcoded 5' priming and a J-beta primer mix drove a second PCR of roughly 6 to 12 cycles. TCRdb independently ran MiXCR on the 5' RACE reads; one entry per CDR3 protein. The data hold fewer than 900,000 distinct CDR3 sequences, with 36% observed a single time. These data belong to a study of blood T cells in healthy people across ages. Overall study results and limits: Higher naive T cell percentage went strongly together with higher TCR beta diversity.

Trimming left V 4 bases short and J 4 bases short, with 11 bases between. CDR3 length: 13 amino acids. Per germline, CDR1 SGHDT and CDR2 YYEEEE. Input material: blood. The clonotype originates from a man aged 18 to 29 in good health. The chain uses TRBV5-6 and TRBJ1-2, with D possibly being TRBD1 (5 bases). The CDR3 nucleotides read TGTGCCAGCAGCCCAGGGTTAGGCTATGGCTACACCTTC. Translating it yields CASSPGLGYGYTF. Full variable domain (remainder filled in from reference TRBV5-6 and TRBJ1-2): DAGVTQSPTHLIKTRGQQVTLRCSPKSGHDTVSWYQQALGQGPQFIFQYYEEEERQRGNFPDRFSGHQFPNYSSELNVNALLLGDSALYLCASSPGLGYGYTFGSGTRLTVV.